One TCR beta chain is described in this entry. Germline V gene sequence: CDR1 DFQATT, CDR2 SNEGSKA (reference sequence). This CDR3 has 15 amino acids. The data were obtained in a study of T cells expressing NK-cell markers. TCRdb reprocessed the 5' RACE reads and stores each CDR3 protein as one record, lacking DNA. The table for this sample gives about 440,000 distinct CDR3 sequences. The chain has TRBV20-1 and TRBJ2-1; there is no DNA to check the TCRdb D call of TRBD2. The sequenced sample consisted of blood T cells: a sorted CD56 or NKG2C T cell subset, CD4+ or CD8+ T cells, or bulk PBMC T cells (not recorded which). The TCR sequence derives from a woman aged 18 to 75 in good health. CDR3 sequence reads: CSARGGLAGNNEQFF.